The present TCR beta chain was sequenced within a study of blood T cell repertoires in COVID-19. On the study more broadly: Sources were T cells, B-cell-depleted T cells, or PBMCs; the material itself was cDNA or gDNA.

The CDR3 runs 11 residues. The V and J ends lost 2 bases and 7 bases respectively, with 2 bases between them. CDR1 is MNHEY, CDR2 SVGAGI, per germline. Original analysis: Estimates of nucleated cell counts were drawn from the amplification of reference gene primers. The repertoire was sequenced with immunoSEQ multiplex PCR; TCRdb's copy has only in-frame clones and lacks some. D and trimming come from the DNA, and the V and J calls and clone size come from that table. The table has a few hundred thousand clones, about 86% seen once. The specimen sequenced was PBMCs or T cells enriched from blood (not recorded which). This chain connects TRBV6-5 to TRBJ2-2; D gene uncertain. The sequence derives from a man aged 25-45 years with acute COVID-19. The CDR3 reads CASSYLGELFF. CDR3 coding DNA: TGTGCCAGCAGTTACCTCGGGGAGCTGTTTTTT.